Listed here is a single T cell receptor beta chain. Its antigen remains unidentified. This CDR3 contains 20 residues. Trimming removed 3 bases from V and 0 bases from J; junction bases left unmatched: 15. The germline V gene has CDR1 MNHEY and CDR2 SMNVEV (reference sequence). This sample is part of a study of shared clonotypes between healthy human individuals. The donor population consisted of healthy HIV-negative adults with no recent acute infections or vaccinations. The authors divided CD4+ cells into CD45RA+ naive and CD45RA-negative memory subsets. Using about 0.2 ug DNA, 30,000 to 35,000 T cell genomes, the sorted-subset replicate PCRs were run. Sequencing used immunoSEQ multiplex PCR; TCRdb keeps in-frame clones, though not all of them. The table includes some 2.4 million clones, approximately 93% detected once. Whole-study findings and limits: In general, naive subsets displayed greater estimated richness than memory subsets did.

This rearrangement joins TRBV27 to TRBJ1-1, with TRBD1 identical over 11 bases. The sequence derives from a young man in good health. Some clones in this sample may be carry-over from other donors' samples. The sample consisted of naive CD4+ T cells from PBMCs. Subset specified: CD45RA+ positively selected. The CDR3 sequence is CASSLKIGQGAIDMNTEAFF. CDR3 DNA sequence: TGTGCCAGCAGTTTGAAAATAGGACAGGGGGCCATTGACATGAACACTGAAGCTTTCTTT.